This TCR beta chain was captured by sequencing in a study of control samples from healthy donors and cancer patients. This CDR3 contains 16 residues. V was cut by 0 bases and J by 2 bases, with 14 bases left in between. CDR1 is LGHDT, CDR2 YNNKEL, per germline (reference sequence). TCRdb keeps only in-frame clones here, not all; method: immunoSEQ multiplex PCR. The profile covers 150,000 to 160,000 clones, with over 85% appearing a single time and approximately 2.5% taken by the ten largest. This sequence originates from a man aged 45-60 years in good health. What was sequenced was blood. The chain employs TRBV3-1 (or the pseudogene TRBV3-2) and TRBJ2-7; D is possibly TRBD2 (5 bases). This CDR3 is CASSQDGSARAYEQYF. The CDR3, as DNA: TGTGCCAGCAGCCAAGATGGGAGCGCTAGGGCCTACGAGCAGTACTTC.